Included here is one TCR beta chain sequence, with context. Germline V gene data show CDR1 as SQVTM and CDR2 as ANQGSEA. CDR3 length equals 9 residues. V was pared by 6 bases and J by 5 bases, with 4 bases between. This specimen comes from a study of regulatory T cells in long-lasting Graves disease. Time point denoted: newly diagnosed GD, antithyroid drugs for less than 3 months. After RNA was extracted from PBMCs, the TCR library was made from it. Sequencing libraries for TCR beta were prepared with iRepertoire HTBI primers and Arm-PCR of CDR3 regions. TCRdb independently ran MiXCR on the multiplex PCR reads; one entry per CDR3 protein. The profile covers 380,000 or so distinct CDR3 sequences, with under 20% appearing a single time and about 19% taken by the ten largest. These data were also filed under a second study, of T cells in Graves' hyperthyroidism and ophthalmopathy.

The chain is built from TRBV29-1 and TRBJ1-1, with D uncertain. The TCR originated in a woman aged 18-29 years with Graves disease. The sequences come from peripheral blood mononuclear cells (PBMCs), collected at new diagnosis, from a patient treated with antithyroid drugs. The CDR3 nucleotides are TGCAGCGTCGGGACTGAAGCTTTCTTT. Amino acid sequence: CSVGTEAFF.